Listed here is a single T cell receptor beta chain. Its recognized antigen is unknown. The record has no base qualities; no much larger clone is one base away. Taken from cysteine to phenylalanine, the CDR3 has 13 residues. The only DNA kept is the CDR3, 39 bases in frame from the first base. Via the germline V gene, CDR1 is KGHDR and CDR2 SFDVKD. V is shortened by 2 bases, J by 4 bases, and the region joining them spans 8 bases. The sample is drawn from a study of blood T cell repertoires in COVID-19 (dated by TCRdb to about 2020). Notes on the research overall: Samples from collaborators originated in the United States, Italy and Spain and spanned both the acute and convalescent phases of COVID-19. The prospective study material was composed of cDNA or gDNA derived from T cells, B-cell-depleted T cells, or PBMCs. Subjects who had been exposed to COVID-19, were actively infected with it, or had recovered from it provided the deeply sampled blood TCRbeta repertoires that made up the dataset. The repertoires were released in a freely available public database meant as a resource for research on the immune response to SARS-CoV-2. Samples came from the ongoing ImmuneRACE study (first 160 participants) plus 1,254 subjects from 6 global collaborators. A de-identified subject ID, COVID-19 status, age in years and sex were almost always included in the sample metadata. Where available, HLA class I and class II types were obtained from metadata supplied by the sample provider rather than from assay-based typing.

The immunoSEQ Assay, a bias-controlled multiplex PCR, was used to amplify TCRbeta CDR3 regions from genomic DNA. In the paper's pipeline: Nucleated cell counts per sample were estimated from amplification of reference gene primers within the assay. To quantify the absolute abundance of each unique TCRbeta CDR3 rearrangement, sequence reads were collapsed and filtered. Productive Simpson clonality was computed per sample as the square root of Simpson's diversity index over productive rearrangements. Here the immuneACCESS table is served through TCRdb, limited to in-frame sequences with V and J called. Missing clones are a known gap in these copies; in checked studies unresolved V genes cover under half, and the rest lacks a known reason. That table is the source of V, J and clone size, and D and trimming were worked out from the DNA. This sample is represented by around 99,000 clones; around 90% of them were singletons. Approximately 1.2% of the sample goes to the ten largest clones.

Collaborating institutions collected whole blood in K2EDTA tubes following their own protocols. Collaborator samples were shipped for TCRbeta analysis as frozen whole blood, isolated PBMCs, or DNA extracted from either sample type. Points the paper makes about the study in general: The quantity of clinical and demographic metadata differed by source and by participant and was supplied without curation.

The specimen was peripheral blood. This receptor was taken from a woman in her thirties with acute or convalescent COVID-19. The sequence is built from TRBV24-1 and TRBJ2-7, with the D gene call left open. The nucleotide sequence reads TGTGCCACCAGTGATTCAGAGCGTTACGAGCAGTACTTC. This yields the protein CATSDSERYEQYF.